The next 20 T cell receptor beta chains were all read from a single sample in a study of blood T cells in healthy people across ages. It was with a sample-barcoded 5' primer and a J-beta primer mix that a second PCR of about 6 to 12 cycles was run. TCRdb reprocessed the 5' RACE reads with MiXCR, giving one entry per CDR3 protein. The repertoire holds roughly 790,000 distinct CDR3 sequences, with roughly 43% as singletons. Material: blood. These receptors originate from a woman aged 55-69 years in good health.

Notes on this clonotype: Given a much more abundant clone one base away, this may be a read error. The V and J genes are TRBV20-1 and TRBJ2-5; 7 bases align to TRBD2. The J call could be wrong; TRBJ2-1 is a better fit for the DNA end. The CDR3 runs 13 residues. From germline, CDR1 is DFQATT and CDR2 SNEGSKA (reference sequence). The CDR3 DNA sequence: TGCAGTGCTAGAGGGCTAGCGGAAGAGACCCAGTTCTTC. Protein: CSARGLAEETQFF.

This clonotype was recorded only once. The gene calls are TRBV5-1 and TRBJ2-1; 9 bases agree with TRBD1. Trimming cost V 4 bases and J 8 bases; bases outside gene matches: 10. This CDR3 spans 15 amino acids. CDR1 SGHRS and CDR2 YFSETQ come from the germline V gene. The DNA of the CDR3 is TGCGCCAGCAGCCTAAATAGGGACAGGGCCTATGAGCAGTTCTTC. This codes for CASSLNRDRAYEQFF.

This sequence joins TRBV6-2 or TRBV6-3 and TRBJ2-4, with D maybe TRBD2 (5 bases). V lost 7 bases and J 0 bases, leaving 10 bases between the germline ends. CDR1 and CDR2 (germline): MNHEY, SVGEGT. This CDR3 is built from 14 residues. CDR3 coding DNA: TGTGCCAGCACCAAAAGCGGAGCCAAAAACATTCAGTACTTC. It encodes CASTKSGAKNIQYF.

Note on this clonotype: A much larger clone is a single base away; this may be a read error. The chain joins TRBV12-3 or TRBV12-4 to TRBJ2-3; 7 nucleotides agree with TRBD1. This CDR3 has 14 residues. CDR3 sequence reads: CVSSLGQASDTQYF. In DNA form, the CDR3 reads TGTGTCAGCAGTTTAGGACAGGCATCGGATACGCAGTATTTT.

With regard to this clonotype: A single base separates this from a much larger clone, so it may be a read error. The chain combines TRBV20-1 with TRBJ2-7; D is possibly TRBD1 or TRBD2 (6 bases each). The germline V gene encodes CDR1 DFQATT and CDR2 SNEGSKA (reference sequence). This CDR3 region has 11 residues. Trimming removed 5 bases from V and 7 bases from J, with 12 bases in between. Here the CDR3 DNA reads TGCAGTGCTTCCGGGGGCAATGAGCAGTACTTC. Translating gives CSASGGNEQYF.

This clonotype turned up a few times. This rearrangement joins TRBV18 to TRBJ1-4; D is unresolved. The CDR3 loop spans 13 amino acids. Germline values: CDR1 KGHSH, CDR2 LQKENI. Between the trimmed V and J ends, which lost 2 bases and 6 bases, there was a span of 7 bases. CDR3 in DNA: TGTGCCAGCTCACCAGGGGTCGATGAAAAACTGTTTTTT. It is translated as CASSPGVDEKLFF.

The chain links TRBV11-2 to TRBJ2-7, with D possibly being TRBD2 (5 bases). The V end lost 5 bases, the J end lost 0 bases, and 26 bases lay between the germline ends. Germline V gene data show CDR1 as SGHAT and CDR2 as FQNNGV. The CDR3 covers 19 residues. The CDR3: CASSPQTRGSGVNSYEQYF. The DNA of the CDR3 is TGTGCCAGCAGCCCTCAAACGCGAGGGAGTGGGGTGAACTCCTACGAGCAGTACTTC.

This clonotype has a handful of counts. The chain is built from TRBV7-3 and TRBJ2-1, with 11 bases fitting TRBD1. Germline values: CDR1 SGHTA, CDR2 FQGTGA. The trim removed 3 bases at V and 10 bases at J, leaving 14 bases unmatched. The CDR3 length is 17 residues. CDR3 loop: CASSLSSGTGGGNEQFF. The CDR3 bases are TGTGCCAGCAGCTTGTCCTCCGGGACAGGGGGAGGTAACGAGCAGTTCTTC.

The chain joins TRBV7-2 to TRBJ1-1, with a possible D match to TRBD1 (5 bases). CDR3 length: 11 amino acids. The germline CDR1 and CDR2 sequences are SGHTA and FQGNSA. Trimming stripped 5 bases from V and 11 bases from J, with 12 bases between. CDR3 bases: TGTGCCAGCAGCCGGTCCGGGGGGGCTTTCTTT. Translated, it gives CASSRSGGAFF.

The CDR3 protein is CAWSVSLSNQPQHF. For the CDR3, the DNA is TGTGCCTGGAGTGTATCTCTAAGCAATCAGCCCCAGCATTTT. The chain uses TRBV30 and TRBJ1-5; D is ambiguous. Germline V gene sequence: CDR1 GTSNPN, CDR2 SVGIG (reference sequence). Trimming stripped 0 bases from V and 1 base from J, with 7 bases between. There are 14 residues in the CDR3.

This clonotype was observed a few times. CDR3: CASSSGTLLEQYF. The CDR3 DNA reads as TGTGCCAGCAGCTCCGGGACCCTTCTCGAGCAGTACTTC. The rearrangement links TRBV7-2 to TRBJ2-7; D tentatively reads TRBD1 or TRBD2 (5 bases each). This CDR3 contains 13 residues. Germline loops: CDR1 SGHTA, CDR2 FQGNSA. Trimming took off 4 bases at V and 6 bases at J, with 13 bases between the two ends.

In its sample, this clonotype was seen a few times. V gene TRBV6-1 combines with J gene TRBJ2-5; 9 positions match TRBD1. Judging by the DNA end, TRBJ2-7 fits better; the J call may be wrong. CDR1 and CDR2 from the germline V gene are MNHNS and SASEGT. This CDR3 has 16 amino acids. The chain's CDR3 is CASLQYTGGAEYEQYF. Written as DNA, the CDR3 is TGTGCCAGCCTCCAGTACACAGGGGGCGCGGAGTACGAGCAGTACTTC.

This clonotype was seen at least ten times. V gene TRBV4-2 combines with J gene TRBJ2-7, with 8 bases that match TRBD2. Germline V gene lookup returns CDR1 LGHNA and CDR2 YNFKEQ. The trim removed 0 bases at V and 4 bases at J, leaving 5 bases unmatched. The CDR3 runs 15 residues. This CDR3 reads CASSQDISGSYEQYF. DNA of the CDR3: TGTGCCAGCAGCCAAGATATAAGCGGGAGTTACGAGCAGTACTTC.

The J gene is TRBJ2-1, the V gene TRBV10-3; TRBD2 matches 7 bases. Germline trimming cut 7 bases from V and 0 bases from J; bases unmatched to any gene: 9. Germline CDR1 ENHRY, CDR2 SYGVKD. CDR3 length equals 16 residues. CDR3 in amino acids: CAINAIAGISYNEQFF. In DNA, the CDR3 is TGTGCCATCAATGCAATAGCGGGTATCTCCTACAATGAGCAGTTCTTC.

There are a few counts of this clonotype. This chain joins TRBV2 and TRBJ2-7; TRBD2 matches 7 bases. J lost 0 bases, V lost 4 bases, and 3 bases had no gene match. Per the germline V gene, CDR1 is SNHLY and CDR2 is FYNNEI. This CDR3 region has 14 residues. This CDR3 is CASSGDYRSYEQYF. DNA of the CDR3: TGTGCCAGCAGTGGGGACTACCGCTCCTACGAGCAGTACTTC.

This clonotype was counted a few times. The chain is built from TRBV5-1 and TRBJ2-3; D could derive from TRBD1 or TRBD2 (5 bases each). The CDR3 extends over 15 amino acids. Trimming removed 0 bases from V and 2 bases from J, with 10 bases in between. In germline, CDR1 is SGHRS, CDR2 YFSETQ. The CDR3, as DNA: TGCGCCAGCAGCTTGGACGGGACCTTCACAGATACGCAGTATTTT. Translating gives CASSLDGTFTDTQYF.

V usage is TRBV7-2 and J usage is TRBJ1-1, with D hard to call. Trimming removed 5 bases from V and 6 bases from J, with 7 bases in between. From germline, CDR1 is SGHTA and CDR2 FQGNSA. The CDR3 loop spans 11 amino acids. CDR3 in amino acids: CASSPPPEAFF. The CDR3, as DNA: TGTGCCAGCAGCCCCCCGCCTGAAGCTTTCTTT.

The sample holds many counts of this clonotype. A much more abundant neighbour one base away suggests this may be a read error. J is TRBJ2-5 and V is TRBV10-3, with 7 bases aligning to TRBD2. J gave up 11 bases and V 0 bases, and 12 bases lay outside the gene matches. CDR3 size: 15 residues. Looked up from germline, CDR1 is ENHRY and CDR2 is SYGVKD. The CDR3 DNA reads TGTGCCATCAGTGAGTCGACGGCTAGCGGAGAGGAGCAGTACTTC. This gives the protein CAISESTASGEEQYF.

The chain recombines TRBV29-1 with TRBJ1-1; D might be TRBD1 (5 bases). This CDR3 is built from 15 residues. The germline CDR1 and CDR2 sequences are SQVTM and ANQGSEA. V lost 1 base to trimming and J lost 7 bases, with 19 bases between them. CDR3 DNA: TGCAGCGTTGAAGCCGATCAGGGAAAGGTTAGTGAAGCTTTCTTT. It yields the protein CSVEADQGKVSEAFF.

This chain uses TRBV11-3 with TRBJ2-1; no definite D call. Germline values: CDR1 SGHNT, CDR2 YENEEA. Trimming left V 8 bases short and J 0 bases short, with 14 bases between. The CDR3 spans 15 residues. This CDR3 reads CASLGRIGSYNEQFF. CDR3 sequence (DNA): TGTGCCAGCCTGGGCAGGATCGGCTCCTACAATGAGCAGTTCTTC.